Detailed here is one TCR beta chain. The sample belongs to a study of regulatory T cells in long-lasting Graves disease. With iRepertoire HTBI primers and Arm-PCR of CDR3 regions, TCR beta libraries were built. A single record per CDR3 protein comes from TCRdb applying MiXCR to the multiplex PCR reads. Of hundreds of thousands of distinct CDR3 sequences listed, under 25% are singletons. The V gene lost 4 bases and the J gene lost 1 base, with 19 bases spanning the gap. The germline V gene encodes CDR1 SQVTM and CDR2 ANQGSEA. The CDR3 length is 16 residues. The time point was: persistent/refractory GD, antithyroid drugs over 5 years with positive TRAb. After RNA was extracted from PBMCs, the TCR library was made from it.

The material sequenced was peripheral blood mononuclear cells (PBMCs), taken when the disease was refractory, from a patient treated with antithyroid drugs. The V call is TRBV29-1, the J call TRBJ2-5, with D tentatively TRBD1 or TRBD2 (5 bases each). This TCR was recovered from a female donor with Graves disease. CDR3 protein: CSVGTRGRILQETQYF. DNA for the CDR3: TGCAGCGTTGGTACGAGGGGCAGAATACTCCAAGAGACCCAGTACTTC. Full variable domain (missing parts from reference TRBV29-1 and TRBJ2-5): SAVISQKPSRDICQRGTSLTIQCQVDSQVTMMFWYRQQPGQSLTLIATANQGSEATYESGFVIDKFPISRPNLTFSTLTVSNMSPEDSSIYLCSVGTRGRILQETQYFGPGTRLLVL.